The sample holds a few counts of the clone carrying this TCR beta chain. The antigen remains unidentified. Germline CDR1 and CDR2: SGHTA and FQGNSA. This CDR3 comprises 15 residues. V dropped 0 bases and J dropped 4 bases, with 13 bases sitting between them. The data are from a study of Tregs in tolerant kidney transplant recipients. Overall study results and limits: Expanding Tregs on activated donor B cells appeared to best identify donor-specific TCRbeta clones. No direct test of biological reproducibility was done here.

TCRdb's copy holds only in-frame clones and misses some; the assay was immunoSEQ multiplex PCR. Of under 300,000 clones in the sample, 65% to 85% were seen once. The TCR comes from a human donor in good health. Sample: CD4+ T cells from blood. The V gene is TRBV7-2, the J gene TRBJ2-7, with TRBD2 as a possible D gene (6 bases). CDR3 nucleotide sequence: TGTGCCAGCAGCTTAGCCGGGACTTTATCGTACGAGCAGTACTTC. Protein: CASSLAGTLSYEQYF.